This T cell receptor beta chain was documented in a study of T cell repertoires in cytomegalovirus infection. Study details: Newly reported HLA-C-restricted and thoroughly characterized HLA-B-restricted CMV epitopes were employed. Public TCR beta signature analysis indicated the presence of both CMV infection and matching HLA type.

TCRdb independently ran MiXCR on the reads; one entry per CDR3 protein. The data hold roughly 150,000 distinct CDR3 sequences, with 32% observed a single time. Concerning this clonotype itself: Its antigen is not identified.

Regarding the study as a whole: The response measured ex vivo was dominated by TCR beta clonotypes (HLA-C-restricted and CMV-specific).

Sequencing was performed on CD8+ T cells from cultured PBMCs, taken from culture after CMV antigen stimulation. The sequence derives from a human donor in good health (CMV status not recorded). Some clones in this sample may be carry-over from other donors' samples.

CDR3 residues: CAAGTGDTGELFF. The DNA of the CDR3 is TGCGCCGCCGGGACAGGAGACACCGGGGAGCTGTTTTTT. The chain combines TRBV5-1 with TRBJ2-2; 8 bases align to TRBD1. The CDR3 totals 13 residues. Germline-derived CDR1 and CDR2 are SGHRS and YFSETQ. V lost 10 bases, J lost 3 bases, and 5 bases stayed unmatched.